This passage covers 3 T cell receptor beta chains from one sample sequenced in a study of blood T cells in healthy people across ages. Next came a second PCR, run for about 7 to 12 cycles, which used a sample-barcoded 5' primer along with a J-beta primer mix. TCRdb fed the 5' RACE reads into MiXCR, producing one record per CDR3 protein. This sample has 1.5 million to 2 million distinct CDR3 sequences, with approximately 30% found just once. The sequencing input was blood. The receptors were gathered from a woman in her twenties or thirties in good health.

V and J are TRBV6-6 and TRBJ2-5; D perhaps matches TRBD2 (5 bases). CDR3 length: 13 amino acids. CDR1 MNHNY and CDR2 SVGAGI come from the germline V gene (reference sequence). V dropped 5 bases and J dropped 11 bases, with 18 bases sitting between them. CDR3 DNA: TGTGCCAGCAGTCACCTAGAGGGCGATGAGCAGTACTTC. As protein: CASSHLEGDEQYF.

On this clonotype itself: A read error may produce the germline difference seen at one junction end. V is TRBV12-3 or TRBV12-4 and J is TRBJ1-1; D is unclear. This CDR3 is built from 15 residues. The CDR3 bases are TGTACCAGCAGTACCTCCGGAAGGGTGAACACTGAAGCTTTCTTT. Protein: CTSSTSGRVNTEAFF.

To note about this clonotype: A read error is possible here, since a much larger clone lies one base away. The chain has TRBV4-1 and TRBJ2-1; D perhaps matches TRBD2 (5 bases). The DNA end favors TRBJ2-7, so the J call may be wrong. This CDR3 comprises 15 residues. Germline CDR1 reads MGHRA; CDR2 reads YSYEKL. The CDR3 sequence is CASSQDEDSYNEQYF. The CDR3 DNA is TGCGCCAGCAGCCAAGATGAGGACTCCTACAATGAGCAGTACTTC.